The 15 T cell receptor beta chains below all came from one sample that was sequenced in a study of T-cell memory formation after mild COVID-19. TCRdb called the 5' RACE reads again in MiXCR, with one record for every CDR3 protein. Altogether about 430,000 distinct CDR3 sequences are present, roughly a quarter being singletons, with the ten largest covering around 8.1%. Material for sequencing was PBMCs or a T cell subset sorted from them (not recorded which). These receptors were obtained from an adult woman who had mild COVID-19 (a few samples of this study predate the infection). Cell type and time point are not known.

The V gene is TRBV25-1, the J gene TRBJ2-7, with a tentative D call TRBD2 (6 bases). The V end lost 5 bases, the J end lost 2 bases, and 16 bases lay between the germline ends. CDR1 is MGHDK and CDR2 is SYGVNS in the germline V gene. The CDR3 length is 15 residues. This CDR3 is CASSSSSSVPYEQYF. The CDR3 DNA sequence: TGTGCCAGCAGTTCTTCCTCTAGCGTCCCCTACGAGCAGTACTTC.

This clonotype was detected only once. The V gene is TRBV19, the J gene TRBJ2-3; tentatively, D is TRBD1 (5 bases). V was clipped by 6 bases and J by 6 bases, with 13 bases between them. The CDR3 contains 13 residues. Germline V gene data show CDR1 as LNHDA and CDR2 as SQIVND (reference sequence). The CDR3 reads CASREQAPDTQYF. The CDR3 DNA follows: TGTGCCAGTAGAGAACAGGCTCCGGATACGCAGTATTTT.

This chain uses TRBV4-1 with TRBJ2-5; 8 bases match TRBD1. V trimming: 0 bases; J trimming: 5 bases; junction bases outside the gene matches: 8. This CDR3 is 16 amino acids long. Germline CDR1 MGHRA, CDR2 YSYEKL. CDR3 in amino acids: CASSQEMTGARETQYF. CDR3 sequence (DNA): TGCGCCAGCAGCCAAGAGATGACAGGGGCTAGGGAGACCCAGTACTTC.

This clonotype was detected only a few times. In DNA form, the CDR3 reads TGTGCCAGCAGCCAAGGAAGTGGGAGTCGGTTCTTC. This gives the protein CASSQGSGSRFF. The rearrangement joins TRBV14 to TRBJ2-1; D perhaps matches TRBD2 (5 bases). The CDR3 runs to 12 residues. The germline CDR1 and CDR2 sequences are SGHDN and FVKESK. V lost 1 base, J lost 15 bases, and 13 bases lay in between.

The rearrangement joins TRBV5-1 to TRBJ2-1, with 11 nucleotides matching TRBD2. V was clipped by 4 bases and J by 6 bases; unmatched bases: 9. This CDR3 has 16 amino acids. CDR1 and CDR2 (germline): SGHRS, YFSETQ. DNA of the CDR3: TGCGCCAGCAGCCCTTGGTTGCTAGCGGGAGGCAATGAGCAGTTCTTC. Translated: CASSPWLLAGGNEQFF.

The chain couples TRBV5-1 to TRBJ1-1; D remains ambiguous. CDR1 is SGHRS and CDR2 is YFSETQ in the germline V gene. This CDR3 is 16 amino acids long. Trimming took off 0 bases at V and 0 bases at J, with 12 bases between the two ends. CDR3 loop: CASSLGPLSMNTEAFF. The DNA of the CDR3 is TGCGCCAGCAGCTTGGGGCCCTTATCCATGAACACTGAAGCTTTCTTT.

The V gene is TRBV12-3 or TRBV12-4, the J gene TRBJ2-3, with D unclear. The CDR3 has 12 residues. The V end was cut by 5 bases, the J end by 4 bases, with 7 bases between. CDR3 protein: CASSLKPDTQYF. The CDR3 DNA reads TGTGCCAGCAGTCTGAAGCCAGATACGCAGTATTTT.

The chain links TRBV29-1 to TRBJ2-2; D remains ambiguous. CDR1 and CDR2 from the germline V gene are SQVTM and ANQGSEA. Trimming stripped 1 base from V and 7 bases from J, with 7 bases between. The CDR3 covers 12 residues. The CDR3 loop is CSVEGRFGELFF. For the CDR3, the DNA is TGCAGCGTTGAAGGTCGGTTCGGGGAGCTGTTTTTT.

This clonotype was counted only a few times. The rearrangement uses TRBV7-9 and TRBJ2-2; 8 positions agree with TRBD1. CDR1 and CDR2 from the germline V gene are SEHNR and FQNEAQ (reference sequence). The CDR3 is 16 residues long. With V trimmed by 3 bases and J by 4 bases, 7 bases remained unmatched. CDR3 nucleotide sequence: TGTGCCAGCAGCTTTGGACAGGGAGCAAGCACCGGGGAGCTGTTTTTT. It codes for CASSFGQGASTGELFF.

This rearrangement joins TRBV7-6 to TRBJ1-2; D not certain. V lost 4 bases, J lost 11 bases, and 14 bases lay in between. Germline CDR1 and CDR2: SGHVS and FNYEAQ. The CDR3 spans 12 residues. This CDR3 reads CASSSIMAGYTF. The CDR3 DNA sequence: TGTGCCAGCAGCTCTATCATGGCGGGATACACCTTC.

The genes are TRBV21-1 and TRBJ1-2. TRBV21-1 is noted as a pseudogene. CDR3 length: 14 amino acids. CDR3 sequence reads: CASSRSGPFYGYTF. CDR3 in DNA: TGTGCCAGCAGCAGGTCGGGGCCCTTCTATGGCTACACCTTC.

This clonotype was counted ten times or more. This chain joins TRBV5-1 and TRBJ2-7; D is perhaps TRBD1 or TRBD2 (5 bases each). The CDR3 extends over 13 amino acids. The V gene lost 4 bases and the J gene lost 2 bases, with 10 bases spanning the gap. Looked up from germline, CDR1 is SGHRS and CDR2 is YFSETQ. This CDR3 is CASSPGTAYEQYF. The CDR3 DNA follows: TGCGCCAGCAGCCCCGGGACGGCCTACGAGCAGTACTTC.

V is TRBV7-9 and J is TRBJ2-1, with D possibly being TRBD1 (6 bases). The CDR3 has 15 residues. V was cut by 3 bases and J by 0 bases, with 9 bases left in between. The germline CDR1 and CDR2 sequences are SEHNR and FQNEAQ (reference sequence). The chain's CDR3 is CASSFGQPSYNEQFF. DNA of the CDR3: TGTGCCAGCAGCTTCGGACAGCCCTCCTACAATGAGCAGTTCTTC.

The chain employs TRBV11-2 and TRBJ1-1; TRBD1 aligns across 7 bases. The CDR3 loop spans 13 amino acids. Germline CDR1 is SGHAT and CDR2 is FQNNGV. Trimming at V came to 5 bases and at J to 5 bases, leaving 5 bases not matched to a gene. CDR3 sequence reads: CASSPHRGTEAFF. In nucleotides, the CDR3 is TGTGCCAGCAGCCCCCACAGGGGTACTGAAGCTTTCTTT.

The rearrangement joins TRBV23-1 to TRBJ2-5; 8 bases line up with TRBD2. TRBV23-1 is filed as an ORF, its function uncertain. This CDR3 is 15 amino acids long. The V and J ends lost 2 bases and 1 base, in that order; junction bases with no gene match: 3. The CDR3 protein is CASSQPTSGQETQYF. The CDR3 coding sequence is TGCGCCAGCAGTCAACCTACTAGCGGCCAAGAGACCCAGTACTTC.